This T cell receptor (beta chain) was sequenced for a study of blood T cell repertoires in COVID-19. Study summary: PBMCs, B-cell-depleted T cells, or T cells were the source of the cDNA or gDNA that made up the material.

Germline CDR1 reads LNHDA; CDR2 reads SQIVND (reference sequence). Deletions cut 2 bases from V and 6 bases from J, with 8 bases between. CDR3 length: 13 amino acids. Enrolled through a virtual design, the participants were between about 18 and 100 years of age and came from under 30 US areas. Clinical histories supplied by participants themselves formed the basis of cohort assignment. Authors' processing steps: It was from reference gene primer amplification that nucleated cell counts were estimated. Method: immunoSEQ multiplex PCR; TCRdb's copy keeps in-frame clones and lacks some. V, J and clone size reflect that table, while D and trimming were determined from the DNA. Of about 300,000 clones in the sample, approximately 85% were seen once.

The TCR sequence derives from a man aged 25 to 40 who had recovered from COVID-19. Input material: PBMCs or T cells enriched from blood (not recorded which). The chain carries TRBV19 and TRBJ2-4; maybe TRBD1 (6 bases). Written as DNA, the CDR3 is TGTGCCAGTAGTATAACAGGGACAAACATTCAGTACTTC. Translating it yields CASSITGTNIQYF.